This TCR beta chain was found in a study of control samples from healthy donors and cancer patients. TCRdb's table, derived via immunoSEQ multiplex PCR, lists solely in-frame clones and lacks some. The data hold 150,000 to 160,000 clones, with just under 95% observed a single time. The CDR3 has 17 residues. J lost 2 bases, V lost 1 base, and 6 bases had no gene match. CDR1 is SQVTM, CDR2 ANQGSEA, per germline. The origin of this receptor is a man aged 40-49 years in good health. The rearrangement joins TRBV29-1 to TRBJ2-2, with 11 bases identical to TRBD2. Sequencing input: blood. CDR3 DNA sequence: TGCAGCGTTGAAGGGCTAGCGGGGGGCCCTAACACCGGGGAGCTGTTTTTT. Translating gives CSVEGLAGGPNTGELFF.